Below are 3 T cell receptor beta chains sequenced from a single sample in a study of CD4 and CD8 cells across lung adenocarcinoma regions. From the PCR reads, TCRdb called clonotypes with MiXCR, one entry per CDR3 protein. This table has over 15,000 distinct CDR3 sequences, about half appearing once. Sequencing was done on a sample of CD8+ T cells from the center of a lung tumor. The receptors here all came from a female donor with lung adenocarcinoma. The CD4 and CD8 labels of this study may be unreliable.

The rearrangement links TRBV6-5 to TRBJ1-6; no firm D call. V was trimmed by 4 bases and J by 2 bases, leaving 6 bases between them. The CDR3 has 14 residues. Looked up from germline, CDR1 is MNHEY and CDR2 is SVGAGI. CDR3 residues: CASSSGPYNSPLHF. CDR3 coding DNA: TGTGCCAGCAGTTCTGGGCCCTATAATTCACCCCTCCACTTT.

This clonotype was observed many times. This chain joins TRBV6-5 and TRBJ2-5, with a tentative D call TRBD1 (5 bases). CDR1 MNHEY and CDR2 SVGAGI come from the germline V gene. V was trimmed by 4 bases and J by 3 bases, leaving 9 bases between them. CDR3 size: 13 residues. CDR3 loop: CASSWGREETQYF. CDR3 bases: TGTGCCAGCAGTTGGGGCAGGGAAGAGACCCAGTACTTC.

CDR3 sequence reads: CASSFLGRGLLNVLTF. The CDR3 coding sequence is TGTGCCAGCAGTTTTTTGGGCAGGGGGCTTTTAAACGTCCTGACTTTC. The chain employs TRBV27 and TRBJ2-6, with 8 bases aligning to TRBD1. The CDR3 spans 16 residues. Germline CDR1 reads MNHEY; CDR2 reads SMNVEV (reference sequence). V was pared by 3 bases and J by 10 bases, with 11 bases of the junction left unmatched.